The rows below give T cell receptor beta chains drawn from one sample of a study of shared clonotypes between healthy human individuals. Only in-frame clones appear in the TCRdb table, and some are missing; sequencing was by immunoSEQ multiplex PCR. The sample shows around 440,000 clones, approximately 80% of them seen only once. Sequenced input: PBMCs. Receptors were obtained from a woman in her thirties or forties in good health. Some clones in this sample may be carry-over from other donors' samples. Both conserved end residues are part of each CDR3. A D gene is named only where the DNA matches it firmly. Rows may omit the clone size; those that give it use once, few, many or a size class.

D	V	J	size	DNA	CDR3
-	TRBV7-9	TRBJ1-2	few	TGTGCCAGCAGCTCCGGACAGAGTAATGGCTACACCTTC	CASSSGQSNGYTF
-	TRBV6-1	TRBJ1-5	-	TGTGCCAGCACGGGACCTTTTAGCAATCAGCCCCAGCATTTT	CASTGPFSNQPQHF
TRBD2	TRBV18	TRBJ2-7	-	TGTGCCAGCTCACCGGGGCGGGGGGAGCAGTACTTC	CASSPGRGEQYF
TRBD2	TRBV10-2	TRBJ2-1	many	TGCGCCAGCTCTCTAGCGGGGGCTAACAATGAGCAGTTCTTC	CASSLAGANNEQFF
-	TRBV6-6	TRBJ1-1	-	TGTGCCAGCAGTTATTCCCCCGAGGGCGCGGTGGCTTTCTTT	CASSYSPEGAVAFF
-	TRBV5-4	TRBJ1-1	many	TGTGCCAGCAGCTTGGGCCCAGACTCTCACACTGAAGCTTTCTTT	CASSLGPDSHTEAFF
-	TRBV5-5	TRBJ1-2	-	TGTGCCAGCAGCTTGTGGGGCCCCAGGGGTCATGGCTACACCTTC	CASSLWGPRGHGYTF
-	TRBV5-6	TRBJ2-1	-	TGTGCCAGCAGCTTGATAGGAGTAACCAACAATGAGCAGTTCTTC	CASSLIGVTNNEQFF
TRBD1	TRBV7-6	TRBJ2-1	-	TGTGCCAGCAGTAATAGACAGGGGAATGAGCAGTTCTTC	CASSNRQGNEQFF
-	TRBV11-1	TRBJ1-1	-	TGTGCCAGCAGCTTAGTAGGCCCGAACACTGAAGCTTTCTTT	CASSLVGPNTEAFF
TRBD1	TRBV6-1	TRBJ2-5	-	TGTGCCAGTGGGACAGTAGAGACCCAGTACTTC	CASGTVETQYF
TRBD1	TRBV28	TRBJ1-1	-	TGTGCCAGCAGAGACTCCCGGACAGGGGGCACTGAAGCTTTCTTT	CASRDSRTGGTEAFF
-	TRBV7-3	TRBJ2-7	-	TGTGCCAGCAGCTTAACGGGCTCATCTCAGGGCTACTACGAGCAGTACTTC	CASSLTGSSQGYYEQYF
TRBD1	TRBV7-8	TRBJ2-7	-	TGTGCCAGCAGCTTAGGAGGGGGCCTGGTGGAGCAGTACTTC	CASSLGGGLVEQYF
-	TRBV5-1	TRBJ1-1	-	TGCGCCAGCGGCTTACAGGGGAACACTGAAGCTTTCTTT	CASGLQGNTEAFF
-	TRBV6-1	TRBJ1-4	-	TGTGCCAGCAACCGACGGGGGCCTGAAAAACTGTTTTTT	CASNRRGPEKLFF
-	TRBV28	TRBJ2-7	-	TGTGCCAGCAGTCCCCCCCCACAGGGAAGGGCGCACGAGCAGTACTTC	CASSPPPQGRAHEQYF
TRBD1	TRBV7-8	TRBJ2-2	-	TGTGCCAGCAGACCGACAGGGGCGACCGGGGAGCTGTTTTTT	CASRPTGATGELFF
-	TRBV5-1	TRBJ1-4	many	TGCGCCAGCAGCTTGACTCGCCAACAGGGAGGGGAAAAACTGTTTTTT	CASSLTRQQGGEKLFF
TRBD1	TRBV5-1	TRBJ2-6	-	TGCGCCAGCAGCTTAAACCGACAGGGGGCTGCCGGGGCCAACGTCCTGACTTTC	CASSLNRQGAAGANVLTF
TRBD2	TRBV29-1	TRBJ2-7	-	TGCAGCGTCTGTCTTGGGGAACCTAGCGGAAGTCTCTACGAGCAGTACTTC	CSVCLGEPSGSLYEQYF
TRBD2	TRBV4-2	TRBJ2-7	-	TGTGCCAGCAGCCAAGTGGGGCTAGCGGGAGGACTCAGCTCCTACGAGCAGTACTTC	CASSQVGLAGGLSSYEQYF
-	TRBV11-3	TRBJ1-1	-	TGTGCCAGCAGTCCAACGATGAACACTGAAGCTTTCTTT	CASSPTMNTEAFF
TRBD2	TRBV9	TRBJ2-7	-	TGTGCCAGCAGCCCCACCGGGACTAGTGGCGAGCAGTACTTC	CASSPTGTSGEQYF
-	TRBV5-4	TRBJ2-3	many	TGTGCCAGCAGCTTCGGCACAGATACGCAGTATTTT	CASSFGTDTQYF
-	TRBV6-5	TRBJ2-1	-	TGTGCCAGCAGTTACGGGGCAGGGAGCGGTGAGCAGTTCTTC	CASSYGAGSGEQFF
TRBD2	TRBV28	TRBJ2-5	-	TGTGCCAGCAGTTTGCGACTAGCGGGAGCCCAAGAGACCCAGTACTTC	CASSLRLAGAQETQYF
-	TRBV18	TRBJ2-1	-	TGTGCCAGCTCACCGCAGACTAGGCTCCGTTACAATGAGCAGTTCTTC	CASSPQTRLRYNEQFF
TRBD1	TRBV19	TRBJ1-1	few	TGTGCCAGTAGTATAGATTTCGGACAGGGTTACACTGAAGCTTTCTTT	CASSIDFGQGYTEAFF
-	TRBV7-9	TRBJ1-1	many	TGTGCCAGCAGCTTATGGAGGGAATCTGAAGCTTTCTTT	CASSLWRESEAFF
-	TRBV19	TRBJ2-1	-	TGTGCCAGTAGTATCCCCGGGAGCTGGAATGAGCAGTTCTTC	CASSIPGSWNEQFF
-	TRBV6-5	TRBJ2-2	-	TGTGCCAGCAGTTATGTAGGGATTGGGAACACCGGGGAGCTGTTTTTT	CASSYVGIGNTGELFF
-	TRBV12-5	TRBJ1-1	-	TGTGCTAGTGGTTTACCCCACTCTACTTTTTTCGGAAGCGAGGACACTGAAGCTTTCTTT	CASGLPHSTFFGSEDTEAFF
TRBD1	TRBV7-3	TRBJ2-7	-	TGTGCCAGACAGGGGGAGGACTACGAGCAGTACTTC	CARQGEDYEQYF
-	TRBV11-2	TRBJ2-7	-	TGTGCCAGCAGCTTAAGGCCCTACGAGCAGTACTTC	CASSLRPYEQYF
-	TRBV6-5	TRBJ2-6	-	TGTGCCAGCAGCCCTGAGGGGTCCGGGGCCAACGTCCTGACTTTC	CASSPEGSGANVLTF
-	TRBV2	TRBJ1-2	many	TGTGCCAGCAGTGAACTACAGGCGATTAACTATGGCTACACCTTC	CASSELQAINYGYTF
-	TRBV11-2	TRBJ2-7	-	TGTGCCAGCAGCCTCTCACGAGCTTCTAGCTCCTACGAGCAGTACTTC	CASSLSRASSSYEQYF
-	TRBV4-3	TRBJ2-2	few	TGCGCCAGCAGCCACTACAGCACGGGGGACGGGGAGCTGTTTTTT	CASSHYSTGDGELFF
-	TRBV30	TRBJ1-5	-	TGTGCCTGGAGAGCAGGTACAGATCAGCCCCAGCATTTT	CAWRAGTDQPQHF
TRBD2	TRBV27	TRBJ2-7	-	TGTGCCAGCAGTCCGTGGCGTCTAGCGGGAGGCACTGCCTACGAGCAGTACTTC	CASSPWRLAGGTAYEQYF
TRBD1	TRBV18	TRBJ2-7	-	TGTGCCAGCTCACCGGGACGACAGGGCTACGAGCAGTACTTC	CASSPGRQGYEQYF
-	TRBV4-2	TRBJ2-5	-	TGTGCCAGCAGCAGACGGGACCAGCAAGAGACCCAGTACTTC	CASSRRDQQETQYF
-	TRBV5-1	TRBJ1-4	-	TGCGCCAGCAGCTTGACCCCGGACGGAGGGTATGAAAAACTGTTTTTT	CASSLTPDGGYEKLFF
TRBD2	TRBV28	TRBJ2-1	few	TGTGCCAGTTTGACTAGCGGGAGAAGCAATGAGCAGTTCTTC	CASLTSGRSNEQFF
-	TRBV4-1	TRBJ2-7	-	TGCGCCAGCAGCCTACCGGGACACTCCTACGAGCAGTACTTC	CASSLPGHSYEQYF
-	TRBV7-8	TRBJ2-7	-	TGTGCCAGCAGCTTGATGGCAGGGGTAGTTGGCGAGCAGTACTTC	CASSLMAGVVGEQYF
-	TRBV15	TRBJ2-1	-	TGTGCCACCAGCAGAGATAAGGGGAGCTCCTACAATGAGCAGTTCTTC	CATSRDKGSSYNEQFF
TRBD1	TRBV6-1	TRBJ1-5	-	TGTGCCAGCAGTGTGGACAGGGACTATAGCAATCAGCCCCAGCATTTT	CASSVDRDYSNQPQHF
-	TRBV7-2	TRBJ2-7	-	TGTGCCAGCAGCCAGACTGGGGATCCCTACGAGCAGTACTTC	CASSQTGDPYEQYF
-	TRBV4-1	TRBJ1-1	-	TGCGCCAGCAGCCAAGAGTGGTCAGGAGAACACGAGAACACTGAAGCTTTCTTT	CASSQEWSGEHENTEAFF
TRBD2	TRBV7-2	TRBJ2-7	-	TGTGCCAGCAGCTCCTACGGGGGGATCCTGGAGCAGTACTTC	CASSSYGGILEQYF
TRBD2	TRBV18	TRBJ2-2	-	TGTGCCAGCTCGATAACCGGGACTACGAACACCGGGGAGCTGTTTTTT	CASSITGTTNTGELFF
-	TRBV6-1	TRBJ1-3	-	TGTGCCAGCAGCCCCGGACTGCAGTCTGGAAACACCATATATTTT	CASSPGLQSGNTIYF
TRBD2	TRBV5-1	TRBJ2-5	-	TGCGCCAGCACCTTGGGGGGACTAGCGGGAGAGACCCAGTACTTC	CASTLGGLAGETQYF
TRBD1	TRBV4-1	TRBJ1-6	few	TGCGCCAGCAGCCAGGGACAGACAAAAAATTCACCCCTCCACTTT	CASSQGQTKNSPLHF
TRBD2	TRBV14	TRBJ2-1	-	TGTGCCAGCAGCCCCTGGACTAGCGGGAGTAAGAATGAGCAGTTCTTC	CASSPWTSGSKNEQFF